This T cell receptor (beta chain) was identified in a study of human T cells and chemical hapten exposure. Germline V gene lookup returns CDR1 GTSNPN and CDR2 SVGIG (reference sequence). J was trimmed by 10 bases and V by 3 bases; bases with no gene match: 6. This CDR3 contains 13 residues. The time point is: patch test 3, about 24 weeks after DPC sensitization. Specified treatment: therapeutic diphenylcyclopropenone sensitization with weekly scalp DPC. This clonotype has only a few counts. One entry per CDR3 protein results from TCRdb running MiXCR on the RACE reads. The data show over 80,000 distinct CDR3 sequences, with roughly a tenth seen just once and about 1% held by the top ten.

The rearrangement links TRBV30 to TRBJ1-4, with TRBD1 identical over 9 bases. Source: whole blood, taken in connection with sensitization to the hapten diphenylcyclopropenone (DPC). This TCR was sampled from a woman aged 30 to 39 with alopecia areata. Some clones in this sample may be carry-over from other donors' samples. CDR3 bases: TGTGCCTGGAGCCGGGACAGGGAGGGAAAACTGTTTTTT. Protein: CAWSRDREGKLFF.